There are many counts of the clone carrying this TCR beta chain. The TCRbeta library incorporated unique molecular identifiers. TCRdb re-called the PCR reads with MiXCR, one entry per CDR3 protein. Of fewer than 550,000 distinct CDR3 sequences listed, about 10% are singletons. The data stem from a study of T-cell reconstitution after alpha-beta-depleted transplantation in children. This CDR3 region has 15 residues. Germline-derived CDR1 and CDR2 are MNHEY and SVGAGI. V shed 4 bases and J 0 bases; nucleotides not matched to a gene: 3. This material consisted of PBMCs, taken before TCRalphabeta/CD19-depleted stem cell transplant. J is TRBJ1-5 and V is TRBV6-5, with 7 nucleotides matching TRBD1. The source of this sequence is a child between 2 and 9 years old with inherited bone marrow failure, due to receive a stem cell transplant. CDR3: CASSFDRASNQPQHF. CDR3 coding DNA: TGTGCCAGCAGTTTCGACAGGGCTAGCAATCAGCCCCAGCATTTT.